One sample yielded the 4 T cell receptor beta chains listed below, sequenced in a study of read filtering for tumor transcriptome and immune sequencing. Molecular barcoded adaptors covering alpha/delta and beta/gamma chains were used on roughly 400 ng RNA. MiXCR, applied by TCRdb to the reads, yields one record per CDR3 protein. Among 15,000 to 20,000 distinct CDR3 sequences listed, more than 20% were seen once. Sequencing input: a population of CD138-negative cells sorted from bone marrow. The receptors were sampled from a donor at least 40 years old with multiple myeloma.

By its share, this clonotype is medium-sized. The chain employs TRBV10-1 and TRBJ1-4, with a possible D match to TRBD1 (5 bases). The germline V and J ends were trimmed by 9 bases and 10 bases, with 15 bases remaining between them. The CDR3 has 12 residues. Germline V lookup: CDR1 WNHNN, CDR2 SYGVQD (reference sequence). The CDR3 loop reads CARYRGVGKLFF. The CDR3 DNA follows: TGCGCCAGATACAGAGGGGTCGGAAAACTGTTTTTT.

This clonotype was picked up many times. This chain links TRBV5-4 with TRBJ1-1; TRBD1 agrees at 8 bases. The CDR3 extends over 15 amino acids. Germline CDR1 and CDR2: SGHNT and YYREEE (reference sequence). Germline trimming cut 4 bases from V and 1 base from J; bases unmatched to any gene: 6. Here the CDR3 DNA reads TGTGCCAGCAGCCATAAGGGGACAGGGAACACTGAAGCTTTCTTT. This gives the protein CASSHKGTGNTEAFF.

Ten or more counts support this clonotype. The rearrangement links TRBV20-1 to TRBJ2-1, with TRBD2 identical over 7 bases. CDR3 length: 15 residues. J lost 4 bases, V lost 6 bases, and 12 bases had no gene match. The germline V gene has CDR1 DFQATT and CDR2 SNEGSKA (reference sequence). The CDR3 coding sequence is TGCAGTGCGTCAGAGACTAGCCGAAAATACAATGAGCAGTTCTTC. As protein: CSASETSRKYNEQFF.

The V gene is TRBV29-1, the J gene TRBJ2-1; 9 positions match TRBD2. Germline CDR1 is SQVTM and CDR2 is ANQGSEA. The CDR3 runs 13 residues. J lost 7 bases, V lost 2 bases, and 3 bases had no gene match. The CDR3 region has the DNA TGCAGCGTTGAAAGTAGCGGGAGTAATGAGCAGTTCTTC. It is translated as CSVESSGSNEQFF.